The next 14 T cell receptor beta chains were all read from a single sample in a study of type 1 and type 2 diabetes patients. The PCR template was genomic DNA. Amplification of the beta chain CDR3 used 30 forward and 13 reverse multiplex primers. TCRdb re-called the multiplex PCR reads with MiXCR, one entry per CDR3 protein. The sample lists 250,000 or so distinct CDR3 sequences; roughly 50% were seen once. The sequenced sample was peripheral blood mononuclear cells (PBMCs). All receptors come from a man aged 18 to 30 with type 2 diabetes.

This chain links TRBV25-1 with TRBJ2-3; D is unclear. Between the trimmed V and J ends, which lost 5 bases and 5 bases, there was a span of 5 bases. Germline assignment: CDR1 MGHDK and CDR2 SYGVNS. CDR3 length: 11 amino acids. The CDR3 sequence is CASSWIDTQYF. The CDR3 DNA sequence: TGTGCCAGCAGTTGGATAGATACGCAGTATTTT.

J is TRBJ1-4 and V is TRBV5-1, with 9 bases fitting TRBD1. The CDR3 spans 16 residues. The V gene end was trimmed by 4 bases and the J gene end by 8 bases; junction bases not matched to a gene: 12. The germline gives CDR1 SGHRS, CDR2 YFSETQ. CDR3 nucleotides: TGCGCCAGCAGCCCATACCCGGACAGGGGAGAGGAAAAACTGTTTTTT. Translation gives CASSPYPDRGEEKLFF. Full variable domain (rest looked up from reference TRBV5-1 and TRBJ1-4): KAGVTQTPRYLIKTRGQQVTLSCSPISGHRSVSWYQQTPGQGLQFLFEYFSETQRNKGNFPGRFSGRQFSNSRSEMNVSTLELGDSALYLCASSPYPDRGEEKLFFGSGTQLSVL.

This clonotype was detected only a few times. The V and J genes are TRBV28 and TRBJ1-1, with no clear D. Germline V CDR1 and CDR2: MDHEN, SYDVKM. V lost 6 bases to trimming and J lost 1 base, with 12 bases between them. The CDR3 is made up of 14 amino acids. The CDR3 nucleotides are TGTGCCAGCAGAGGTGGCAGGTGGAACACTGAAGCTTTCTTT. It is translated as CASRGGRWNTEAFF.

This clonotype appeared a single time. The chain uses TRBV19 and TRBJ2-7; perhaps TRBD1 as D (5 bases). This CDR3 region has 17 residues. The V and J ends lost 7 bases and 6 bases respectively, with 28 bases between them. Germline V CDR1 and CDR2: LNHDA, SQIVND (reference sequence). Here the CDR3 DNA reads TGTGCCAGTACCTCTGGCACAGGTCTGACCAACTACGTCGAGCAGTACTTC. It specifies CASTSGTGLTNYVEQYF.

The chain recombines TRBV24-1 with TRBJ2-5; TRBD2 matches 13 bases. V dropped 4 bases and J dropped 5; count of bases not matched to a gene: 3. Germline lookup yields CDR1 KGHDR and CDR2 SFDVKD. CDR3 size: 15 residues. In nucleotides, the CDR3 is TGTGCCACCAGTGAACTAGCGGGAGGGTGGGAGACCCAGTACTTC. Its protein is CATSELAGGWETQYF.

This clonotype was seen only a few times. This sequence joins TRBV5-1 and TRBJ2-1; D unclear. Germline values: CDR1 SGHRS, CDR2 YFSETQ. V lost 6 bases and J lost 4, with 11 bases in between. CDR3 length equals 13 residues. CDR3 sequence (DNA): TGCGCCAGCACTGGAAGGGATTACAATGAGCAGTTCTTC. It codes for CASTGRDYNEQFF. Variable domain in full (rest from reference TRBV5-1 and TRBJ2-1): KAGVTQTPRYLIKTRGQQVTLSCSPISGHRSVSWYQQTPGQGLQFLFEYFSETQRNKGNFPGRFSGRQFSNSRSEMNVSTLELGDSALYLCASTGRDYNEQFFGPGTRLTVL.

This chain's CDR3 is CASSLGQGVGGQYF. In DNA form, the CDR3 reads TGTGCCAGCAGTTTAGGACAGGGAGTAGGTGGGCAGTACTTC. The chain recombines TRBV27 with TRBJ2-7, with TRBD1 matching 8 bases. The CDR3 is made up of 14 amino acids. Germline V CDR1 and CDR2: MNHEY, SMNVEV (reference sequence). J was trimmed by 9 bases and V by 2 bases; bases with no gene match: 9.

This clonotype has at least ten counts. V usage is TRBV19 and J usage is TRBJ2-7; D call uncertain. The CDR3 extends over 12 amino acids. Germline V gene sequence: CDR1 LNHDA, CDR2 SQIVND (reference sequence). V was cut by 3 bases and J by 3 bases, with 6 bases left in between. The CDR3, as DNA: TGTGCCAGTAGTATTCCCAGCTACGAGCAGTACTTC. It encodes CASSIPSYEQYF.

In its sample, this clonotype was seen a few times. The rearrangement links TRBV7-6 to TRBJ1-1, with a possible D match to TRBD1 (5 bases). CDR3 length: 19 residues. CDR1 is SGHVS, CDR2 FNYEAQ, per germline. Trimming removed 0 bases at V and 0 bases at J, with 20 bases between. The CDR3 nucleotides read TGTGCCAGCAGCTTAGCGCCACTCGGGGACGGCTACATGAACACTGAAGCTTTCTTT. Translated: CASSLAPLGDGYMNTEAFF. Using reference TRBV7-6 and TRBJ1-1 for the parts outside the CDR3, the full variable domain is GAGVSQSPRYKVTKRGQDVALRCDPISGHVSLYWYRQALGQGPEFLTYFNYEAQQDKSGLPNDRFSAERPEGSISTLTIQRTEQRDSAMYRCASSLAPLGDGYMNTEAFFGQGTRLTVV.

Concerning this clonotype: One base away lies a much larger clone, so this may be a sequencing read error. The chain combines TRBV19 with TRBJ1-1; the D gene is possibly TRBD1 (5 bases). The CDR3 is 15 residues long. CDR1 is LNHDA, CDR2 SQIVND, per germline (reference sequence). The chain's CDR3 is CASSMSGDQGTETFF. Written as DNA, the CDR3 is TGTGCCAGTAGTATGTCGGGGGACCAGGGCACTGAAACTTTCTTT.

Note on this clonotype: Because the CDR3 is missing its conserved closing phenylalanine or tryptophan, this is likely a read error. The J gene is TRBJ2-1, the V gene TRBV12-3 or TRBV12-4; D ambiguous. The CDR3 spans 12 residues. V was clipped by 8 bases and J by 10 bases, with 15 bases between them. CDR3 region: CASAPQTDEQFS. As DNA, the CDR3 is TGTGCCAGCGCTCCGCAAACAGACGAGCAGTTCTCC.

The V and J genes are TRBV9 and TRBJ2-1, with TRBD2 identical over 12 bases. V lost 0 bases, J lost 8 bases, and 6 bases stayed unmatched. CDR3 length equals 16 residues. Germline V gene data show CDR1 as SGDLS and CDR2 as YYNGEE. DNA for the CDR3: TGTGCCAGCAGCGTAGGGACTAGCGGGATGTCCGATGAGCAGTTCTTC. This sequence encodes CASSVGTSGMSDEQFF.

This sequence joins TRBV14 and TRBJ2-1; 8 nucleotides match TRBD2. This CDR3 spans 16 amino acids. Germline loops: CDR1 SGHDN, CDR2 FVKESK. Unmatched junction bases numbered 7, after V lost 1 base and J lost 5 bases. The DNA of the CDR3 is TGTGCCAGCAGCCAAGGTTTAAGCGGGAGAAACAATGAGCAGTTCTTC. This sequence encodes CASSQGLSGRNNEQFF.

In its sample, this clonotype was seen a few times. This chain links TRBV2 with TRBJ2-3, with D perhaps matching TRBD2 (5 bases). With 2 bases removed from V and 3 bases from J, the gap between germline ends came to 9 bases. Germline V gene data show CDR1 as SNHLY and CDR2 as FYNNEI. The CDR3 has 14 amino acids. The CDR3 here is CASSESEGTDTQYF. The CDR3 bases are TGTGCCAGCAGTGAAAGTGAGGGAACAGATACGCAGTATTTT.